The 16 T cell receptor beta chains presented below share a single source sample, sequenced in a study of cytomegalovirus exposure and HLA in healthy donors. PCR amplification relied on 60 Vbeta primers (plus 13 Jbeta primers). The protocol was immunoSEQ multiplex PCR, while the TCRdb copy is restricted to in-frame clones and leaves out a portion. The sample has over 100,000 clones, 73% seen once; the top ten hold nearly 0.9%. The specimen sequenced was PBMCs. The receptors derive from a woman younger than 45 in good health and CMV-seronegative.

In regard to this clone: Its ends do not fully match the called genes, so a read error is possible. The V gene is TRBV5-6, the J gene TRBJ1-4, with 7 bases that match TRBD1. The CDR3 is 17 amino acids. In germline, CDR1 is SGHDT, CDR2 YYEEEE. Here the CDR3 DNA reads TGTGCCAGCAGCTTGGGACAGGGCCCCACTCGGAATGTAAAACTGTTTTTT. Residues: CASSLGQGPTRNVKLFF.

A word on this clone: The junction differs from germline at one of its ends, possibly a read error. The V gene is TRBV5-1, the J gene TRBJ2-1; 12 nucleotides line up with TRBD2. The germline CDR1 and CDR2 sequences are SGHRS and YFSETQ. This CDR3 comprises 14 residues. CDR3 DNA: TGCGCCAGCAACCTAGCGGGAGGGTACACTGAGCAGTTCTTC. It codes for CASNLAGGYTEQFF.

This chain connects TRBV18 to TRBJ1-1; D not certain. V was pared by 0 bases and J by 8 bases, with 10 bases between. Germline CDR1 reads KGHSH; CDR2 reads LQKENI. This CDR3 contains 13 residues. In DNA, the CDR3 is TGTGCCAGCTCACCACCGGGTGAACAGGAAGCTTTCTTT. This codes for CASSPPGEQEAFF.

DNA of the CDR3: TGTGCCAGCAGCCAACAGGGGTCCCAAGAGACCCAGTACTTC. This codes for CASSQQGSQETQYF. The chain carries TRBV7-2 and TRBJ2-5; 7 bases are shared with TRBD1. Trimming removed 5 bases from V and 1 base from J; junction bases left unmatched: 4. CDR1 is SGHTA and CDR2 is FQGNSA in the germline V gene. The CDR3 is 14 residues long.

This clone turned up a few times. The rearrangement uses TRBV19 and TRBJ1-6, with D unclear. Deletions cut 1 base from V and 9 bases from J, with 10 bases between. Germline V gene data show CDR1 as LNHDA and CDR2 as SQIVND (reference sequence). CDR3 length: 14 amino acids. CDR3 sequence: CASSIGPEGSPLHF. The CDR3 nucleotides are TGTGCCAGTAGTATAGGCCCCGAGGGTTCACCCCTCCACTTT.

This clone was recorded a few times. The J gene is TRBJ1-4, the V gene TRBV19; TRBD1 is a possible D gene (5 bases). Per germline, CDR1 LNHDA and CDR2 SQIVND (reference sequence). This CDR3 region has 14 residues. V lost 7 bases, J lost 6 bases, and 15 bases lay in between. CDR3 in amino acids: CASKLRQGDEKLFF. CDR3 coding DNA: TGTGCCAGTAAACTCCGGCAGGGTGATGAAAAACTGTTTTTT.

This clone came up a few times. The rearrangement joins TRBV19 to TRBJ1-1, with a possible D match to TRBD1 (5 bases). V was trimmed by 5 bases and J by 0 bases, leaving 7 bases between them. CDR1 LNHDA and CDR2 SQIVND come from the germline V gene (reference sequence). CDR3 length equals 13 residues. The CDR3 region is CASSVRVNTEAFF. For the CDR3, the DNA is TGTGCCAGTAGTGTCAGGGTGAACACTGAAGCTTTCTTT.

This clone occurred a few times. The junction shows a germline mismatch at one end, possibly a read error. The rearrangement links TRBV7-7 to TRBJ1-1, with D unresolved. The CDR3 is made up of 13 amino acids. CDR1 is SSHAT and CDR2 is FNYEAQ in the germline V gene (reference sequence). CDR3 sequence reads: CASSLNLDTEAFF. CDR3 nucleotide sequence: TGTGCTAGCAGCTTGAACTTGGACACTGAAGCTTTCTTT. Complete variable domain (other parts from reference TRBV7-7 and TRBJ1-1): GAGVSQSPRYKVTKRGQDVTLRCDPISSHATLYWYQQALGQGPEFLTYFNYEAQPDKSGLPSDRFSAERPEGSISTLTIQRTEQRDSAMYRCASSLNLDTEAFFGQGTRLTVV.

This clone turned up a few times. The J gene is TRBJ1-6, the V gene TRBV4-3; a weak D match, TRBD1 (5 bases). Germline CDR1 LGHNA, CDR2 YSLEER. The germline V and J ends were trimmed by 1 base and 9 bases, with 10 bases remaining between them. The CDR3 consists of 14 residues. The CDR3 DNA reads as TGCGCCAGCAGCCAAGTCCAGGGATTTTCACCCCTCCACTTT. This sequence encodes CASSQVQGFSPLHF.

The J gene is TRBJ1-2, the V gene TRBV6-1, with 8 positions matching TRBD1. V shed 0 bases and J 8 bases; nucleotides not matched to a gene: 8. The CDR3 runs to 15 residues. Looked up from germline, CDR1 is MNHNS and CDR2 is SASEGT. DNA of the CDR3: TGTGCCAGCAGTGAAGCGCTGGCAGGGGGCGACGGCTACACCTTC. It encodes CASSEALAGGDGYTF.

This clone was seen more than once but under ten times. The chain joins TRBV6-5 to TRBJ2-7, with 8 nucleotides matching TRBD1. J gave up 1 base and V 5 bases, and 4 bases lay outside the gene matches. This CDR3 spans 14 amino acids. In germline, CDR1 is MNHEY, CDR2 SVGAGI. CDR3 sequence (DNA): TGTGCCAGCAGTGACAGGGGATATTCCTACGAGCAGTACTTC. This translates into CASSDRGYSYEQYF.

The rearrangement uses TRBV29-1 and TRBJ1-1, with 10 bases aligning to TRBD1. The CDR3 covers 15 residues. Germline V gene data show CDR1 as SQVTM and CDR2 as ANQGSEA. With 1 base clipped from V and 9 bases from J, the junction kept 11 bases outside the gene matches. The CDR3 nucleotides read TGCAGCGTTGAAGGATCCGGGACAGGGGCCCGTAAAGCTTTCTTT. Encoded protein: CSVEGSGTGARKAFF. Full variable domain (rest looked up from reference TRBV29-1 and TRBJ1-1): SAVISQKPSRDICQRGTSLTIQCQVDSQVTMMFWYRQQPGQSLTLIATANQGSEATYESGFVIDKFPISRPNLTFSTLTVSNMSPEDSSIYLCSVEGSGTGARKAFFGQGTRLTVV.

Comments on this clone: At the DNA level, this CDR3 is encoded by other sequences in the same sample as well. J is TRBJ2-2 and V is TRBV30; D is possibly TRBD1 (5 bases). The CDR3 contains 13 residues. The V end was cut by 4 bases, the J end by 10 bases, with 16 bases between. Per germline, CDR1 GTSNPN and CDR2 SVGIG (reference sequence). CDR3: CAWTPRAAVELFF. The CDR3 coding sequence is TGTGCCTGGACCCCCAGGGCGGCCGTGGAGCTGTTTTTT.

The V call is TRBV6-5, the J call TRBJ2-3, with D possibly TRBD1 on 6 matching bases. Trimming took off 0 bases at V and 15 bases at J, with 16 bases between the two ends. The CDR3 length is 13 residues. In germline, CDR1 is MNHEY, CDR2 SVGAGI. The CDR3 region is CASSYSSSGAPYF. In DNA, the CDR3 is TGTGCCAGCAGTTACTCCTCCTCAGGGGCGCCATATTTT.

V and J are TRBV29-1 and TRBJ2-5; no clear D gene. The J call is uncertain, as TRBJ2-7 better fits the DNA end. From germline, CDR1 is SQVTM and CDR2 ANQGSEA. The CDR3 is made up of 12 amino acids. DNA of the CDR3: TGCAGCGTTCTGGTCAGCGCCTACGAGCAGTACTTC. Its protein product is CSVLVSAYEQYF.

The gene calls are TRBV30 and TRBJ1-6; D remains ambiguous. V lost 0 bases and J lost 8, with 11 bases in between. CDR1 is GTSNPN, CDR2 SVGIG, per germline (reference sequence). The CDR3 has 14 amino acids. CDR3 sequence reads: CAWSVLFEDSPLHF. The CDR3 nucleotides are TGTGCCTGGAGTGTACTCTTCGAAGATTCACCCCTCCACTTT.